Listed below are T cell receptor beta chains from one sample, sequenced in a study of T cell responses to AZD1222 COVID-19 vaccine. Only in-frame clones appear in the TCRdb table, and some are missing; sequencing was by immunoSEQ multiplex PCR. The table has roughly 150,000 clones, approximately 88% seen once. This specimen consisted of peripheral blood, obtained on day 0 of AZD1222 vaccination. These receptors were taken from an adult in good health. Both conserved end residues are part of each CDR3. The D gene is left open where the match is weak.

D	V	J	CDR3	DNA
NA	TRBV2	TRBJ1-5	CASSEEGLSNQPQHF	TGTGCCAGCAGTGAAGAAGGTCTTTCTAATCAGCCCCAGCATTTT
NA	TRBV30	TRBJ1-6	CAWGAGTTNSPLHF	TGTGCCTGGGGAGCGGGGACCACCAATTCACCCCTCCACTTT
NA	TRBV5-6	TRBJ2-1	CASSLGPTGGNQFF	TGTGCCAGCAGCTTGGGACCAACTGGCGGGAATCAGTTCTTC
TRBD2	TRBV15	TRBJ2-7	CATSWGLAGGISSYEQYF	TGTGCCACCAGCTGGGGACTAGCGGGAGGGATAAGCTCCTACGAGCAGTACTTC
NA	TRBV7-9	TRBJ2-5	CASSTVQETQYF	TGTGCCAGCAGCACAGTACAAGAGACCCAGTACTTC
NA	TRBV2	TRBJ2-1	CASRPYNEQFF	TGTGCCAGCAGACCTTACAATGAGCAGTTCTTC
TRBD1	TRBV30	TRBJ1-1	CAWEPGGSWNTEAFF	TGTGCCTGGGAACCAGGGGGTAGCTGGAACACTGAAGCTTTCTTT
NA	TRBV6-5	TRBJ2-2	CASKWQGNTGELFF	TGTGCCAGCAAGTGGCAGGGGAACACCGGGGAGCTGTTTTTT
TRBD2	TRBV7-3	TRBJ2-3	CASSLTSGGFADTQYF	TGTGCCAGCAGCTTAACCTCGGGAGGGTTTGCAGATACGCAGTATTTT
TRBD1	TRBV6-2/TRBV6-3	TRBJ1-1	CASSYRQGKGTEAFF	TGTGCCAGCAGTTACAGACAGGGGAAGGGCACTGAAGCTTTCTTT
TRBD2	TRBV9	TRBJ2-1	CASSVEASGYNEQFF	TGTGCCAGCAGCGTAGAAGCTAGCGGCTACAATGAGCAGTTCTTC
NA	TRBV10-3	TRBJ2-3	CAIRGQTDTQYF	TGTGCCATTCGGGGCCAGACAGATACGCAGTATTTT
NA	TRBV6-6	TRBJ1-5	CASSPNDARGGNQPQHF	TGTGCCAGCAGTCCAAACGATGCTCGAGGGGGCAATCAGCCCCAGCATTTT
NA	TRBV12-5	TRBJ1-1	CASLPEAFF	TGTGCTAGTCTCCCTGAAGCTTTCTTT
TRBD2	TRBV9	TRBJ2-7	CASSASPVAGGYEQYF	TGTGCCAGCAGCGCCTCCCCCGTAGCGGGAGGCTACGAGCAGTACTTC
NA	TRBV27	TRBJ1-6	CASSWGGGSYNSPLHF	TGTGCCAGCAGTTGGGGAGGGGGGTCCTATAATTCACCCCTCCACTTT
NA	TRBV28	TRBJ2-7	CASSPTGRRGYEQYF	TGTGCCAGCAGTCCCACAGGCCGCCGGGGGTACGAGCAGTACTTC